This T cell receptor beta chain was recorded in a study of T cell changes during pregnancy in multiple sclerosis. Trimming shortened V by 0 bases and J by 6 bases, and 12 bases separated the two germline ends. Germline CDR1 LNHNV, CDR2 YYDKDF (reference sequence). The CDR3 covers 15 residues. Clones were sequenced by immunoSEQ multiplex PCR, and TCRdb holds only the in-frame ones, with some missing. The sample includes some 77,000 clones, roughly 91% of them seen just once. The V call is TRBV15, the J call TRBJ2-1, with TRBD2 as a possible D gene (6 bases). The origin of this receptor is a female donor in good health, enrolled as a control in a pregnancy study. The sample here was peripheral blood, taken after pregnancy. The CDR3 bases are TGTGCCACCAGCAGAGATCGCGGGACTGCCAATGAGCAGTTCTTC. Its protein is CATSRDRGTANEQFF.